This is a list of T cell receptor beta chains from one sample in a study of T cell responses to AZD1222 COVID-19 vaccine. Profiling relied on immunoSEQ multiplex PCR, and the TCRdb table lists in-frame clones only, not all of them. Counted here are about 110,000 clones, roughly 87% occurring once; the ten biggest clones make up about 13%. Sequencing used peripheral blood, obtained on day 0 of MenACWY control vaccination. These receptors came from an adult in good health. CDR3s leave out the opening cysteine and the closing phenylalanine or tryptophan.

v_call,j_call,cdr3_aa
TRBV3-1/TRBV3-2,TRBJ2-3,ASSQEGDRGGTDTQY
TRBV28,TRBJ1-1,ASPSSGSEAF
TRBV7-8,TRBJ2-3,ASRPLYWYTDTQY
TRBV5-4,TRBJ1-4,ASSLGQGRNEKLF
TRBV5-6,TRBJ1-5,ASSYGQGAHQPQH
TRBV13,TRBJ1-4,ASSPHTLEEVREFRKLF
TRBV7-3,TRBJ1-3,ASSLTGGGNTIY
TRBV7-2,TRBJ1-2,ASSPRGQQGYT
TRBV5-1,TRBJ1-4,ASSWAGVTNEKLF
TRBV9,TRBJ2-1,ASSVGVNNEQF
TRBV7-3,TRBJ2-1,ASGTAGHNEQF
TRBV7-2,TRBJ1-1,ASSLSLENTEAF
TRBV19,TRBJ1-2,ASSIPTGRYGYT
TRBV7-9,TRBJ1-3,ASSEGVGYTIY
TRBV6-4,TRBJ2-3,ASSPGRGADTQY
TRBV5-1,TRBJ2-1,ASSLDGTRGYNEQF
TRBV5-5,TRBJ1-3,ASSPRVVQGNTIY
TRBV5-1,TRBJ1-5,ASSLEGVLNQPQH
TRBV7-9,TRBJ2-7,ASSDRVSSYEQY
TRBV3-1/TRBV3-2,TRBJ1-2,ASVSPGYGYT
TRBV3-1/TRBV3-2,TRBJ1-1,ASSQETYMNTEAF
TRBV5-4,TRBJ1-1,ASSSTGITEAF
TRBV4-3,TRBJ2-7,ASSKGVTSGGHEQY
TRBV7-9,TRBJ1-2,ASSLGGRGQDGYT
TRBV15,TRBJ2-7,ATSRDFGSILEQY
TRBV12-3/TRBV12-4,TRBJ2-1,ASSSAWNNEQF
TRBV2,TRBJ1-1,AIGQAPNTEAF
TRBV2,TRBJ1-6,ASASGTKGSPLH
TRBV6-2/TRBV6-3,TRBJ2-2,ASSRTGTPSTGELF
TRBV7-9,TRBJ1-5,ASSPDNYRQPQH
TRBV9,TRBJ2-7,ASSGAGKDEQY
TRBV2,TRBJ2-5,ASSEYETQY
TRBV6-5,TRBJ2-5,ASSFIQGRETQY
TRBV19,TRBJ2-5,ASSITPETQY
TRBV18,TRBJ2-3,ASSRLAGDTDTQY
TRBV27,TRBJ1-2,ASSPGQGYGYT
TRBV6-2/TRBV6-3,TRBJ2-7,ASSYPTSSRTFLAEQY